Shown below are 30 T cell receptor beta chains from a single sample sequenced in a study of CD8+CD57+ T cells in acquired aplastic anemia. Genomic DNA provided the template from which TCR beta VDJ and CDR3 profiles were obtained. TCRdb reanalysed the reads using MiXCR and keeps one entry per CDR3 protein. Among over 150,000 distinct CDR3 sequences listed, 70% to 75% were seen once. Flow cytometry had shown expanded CD8+CD57+ cells in the patients chosen for sequencing. The sample consisted of sorted CD4+, CD8+, or CD8+CD57+ T cells (not recorded which) from PBMCs. The receptors were sampled from a human donor with aplastic anemia.

Note on this clonotype: A junction boundary mismatches the germline segment, possibly from a read error. The chain links TRBV7-8 to TRBJ2-1; D is undetermined. Germline loops: CDR1 SGHVS, CDR2 FQNEAQ. The CDR3 is 14 residues long. Here the CDR3 DNA reads TGTACCAGCAGTTCCGGCAGCTTTCGCAATGAGCAGTTCTTC. Translation gives CTSSSGSFRNEQFF.

V is TRBV29-1 and J is TRBJ1-1, with a tentative D call TRBD1 (5 bases). This CDR3 is 15 amino acids long. V was shortened by 4 bases and J by 4 bases, with 19 bases between the two germline ends. CDR1 and CDR2 from the germline V gene are SQVTM and ANQGSEA. The CDR3 nucleotides read TGCAGCGTTGGTCCGGGGACGCGATCGGGCACTGAAGCTTTCTTT. Protein sequence: CSVGPGTRSGTEAFF.

The V call is TRBV12-3 or TRBV12-4, the J call TRBJ1-2; no firm D call. The CDR3 consists of 14 residues. The V end was cut by 6 bases, the J end by 6 bases, with 17 bases between. The CDR3 loop reads CASSVAFQADGYTF. The CDR3 DNA reads TGTGCCAGCAGCGTAGCATTCCAGGCCGATGGCTACACCTTC.

Points on this clonotype: A junction boundary mismatches the germline segment, possibly from a read error. The chain recombines TRBV7-9 with TRBJ2-7; no definite D call. Per germline, CDR1 SEHNR and CDR2 FQNEAQ (reference sequence). CDR3 length: 14 residues. The CDR3 nucleotides are TGCGCCAGCAGCTTGTACCCCACTGATGGAGAGCAGTACTTC. Amino acids: CASSLYPTDGEQYF. The full variable domain, with the rest looked up from reference TRBV7-9 and TRBJ2-7, is DTGVSQNPRHKITKRGQNVTFRCDPISEHNRLYWYRQTLGQGPEFLTYFQNEAQLEKSRLLSDRFSAERPKGSFSTLEIQRTEQGDSAMYLCASSLYPTDGEQYFGPGTRLTVT.

The chain recombines TRBV7-8 with TRBJ2-6, with D hard to call. CDR3 length equals 17 residues. V shed 5 bases and J shed 1 base, with 15 bases lying between them. The V gene's germline CDR1 is SGHVS and CDR2 FQNEAQ. CDR3 amino acids: CASSIRRLRSGANVLTF. The CDR3 coding sequence is TGTGCCAGCAGCATCCGTCGGTTGAGGTCTGGGGCCAACGTCCTGACTTTC.

The CDR3 region has the DNA TGTGCCAGCGTGGGGGGCCGAAGTCGGCGTGGGAACACTGAAGCTTTCTTT. This codes for CASVGGRSRRGNTEAFF. The genes are TRBV19 and TRBJ1-1, with D possibly matching TRBD1 (6 bases). V lost 9 bases, J lost 1 base, and 24 bases lay in between. The CDR3 covers 17 residues. Germline V lookup: CDR1 LNHDA, CDR2 SQIVND (reference sequence).

This sequence joins TRBV4-2 and TRBJ2-3; D unclear. The V end lost 2 bases, the J end lost 0 bases, and 9 bases lay between the germline ends. The germline CDR1 and CDR2 sequences are LGHNA and YNFKEQ. The CDR3 has 15 residues. As DNA, the CDR3 is TGTGCCAGCAGCCAATCTGGAGAAAGCACAGATACGCAGTATTTT. Its translation is CASSQSGESTDTQYF.

This chain joins TRBV25-1 and TRBJ2-3; no clear D. Between the trimmed V and J ends, which lost 3 bases and 3 bases, there was a span of 4 bases. The germline CDR1 and CDR2 sequences are MGHDK and SYGVNS. CDR3 size: 12 residues. The CDR3 bases are TGTGCCAGCAGTGACCGGACAGATACGCAGTATTTT. Translated: CASSDRTDTQYF.

The rearrangement joins TRBV20-1 to TRBJ2-7, with D tentatively TRBD1 or TRBD2 (5 bases each). The CDR3 runs 14 residues. V lost 3 bases and J 1 base, leaving 13 bases between the germline ends. Germline V gene sequence: CDR1 DFQATT, CDR2 SNEGSKA (reference sequence). The CDR3 here is CSARGLGDSYEQYF. As DNA, the CDR3 is TGCAGTGCTAGGGGGTTGGGGGATTCCTACGAGCAGTACTTC.

This sequence joins TRBV7-2 and TRBJ1-2, with a possible D match to TRBD1 (6 bases). The CDR3 totals 12 residues. From germline, CDR1 is SGHTA and CDR2 FQGNSA. Trimming removed 5 bases from V and 6 bases from J, with 10 bases in between. DNA for the CDR3: TGTGCCAGCAGCGCGGGGGGCAATGGCTACACCTTC. This sequence encodes CASSAGGNGYTF.

This sequence joins TRBV7-9 and TRBJ2-2; 7 bases map to TRBD2. Looked up from germline, CDR1 is SEHNR and CDR2 is FQNEAQ (reference sequence). This CDR3 is 15 amino acids long. Trimming at V came to 5 bases and at J to 7 bases, leaving 10 bases not matched to a gene. This CDR3 reads CASSAWAGDVGELFF. The CDR3, as DNA: TGTGCCAGCAGCGCCTGGGCGGGAGATGTCGGGGAGCTGTTTTTT. Using reference TRBV7-9 and TRBJ2-2 for the parts outside the CDR3, the full variable domain is DTGVSQNPRHKITKRGQNVTFRCDPISEHNRLYWYRQTLGQGPEFLTYFQNEAQLEKSRLLSDRFSAERPKGSFSTLEIQRTEQGDSAMYLCASSAWAGDVGELFFGEGSRLTVL.

The chain couples TRBV7-8 to TRBJ1-6; 7 nucleotides match TRBD1. J gave up 7 bases and V 5 bases, and 11 bases lay outside the gene matches. The CDR3 totals 16 residues. Germline V gene sequence: CDR1 SGHVS, CDR2 FQNEAQ. Here the CDR3 DNA reads TGTGCCAGCAGCCAACATGACAGGGATGGAAATTCACCCCTCCACTTT. Protein sequence: CASSQHDRDGNSPLHF.

V is TRBV7-2 and J is TRBJ2-7; perhaps TRBD2 as D (7 bases). Germline values: CDR1 SGHTA, CDR2 FQGNSA. The CDR3 runs to 14 residues. V was cut by 1 base and J by 4 bases, with 11 bases left in between. The CDR3 DNA reads as TGTGCCAGCAGCTTAGGGAGGGGGGGATACGAGCAGTACTTC. Translating gives CASSLGRGGYEQYF.

The chain couples TRBV7-9 to TRBJ2-7; D remains unclear. The CDR3 has 12 amino acids. V lost 4 bases, J lost 4 bases, and 8 bases lay in between. Germline CDR1 reads SEHNR; CDR2 reads FQNEAQ (reference sequence). The CDR3 nucleotides read TGTGCCAGCAGCTCCATGGGATACGAGCAGTACTTC. Amino acids: CASSSMGYEQYF. Supplemented by reference TRBV7-9 and TRBJ2-7, the full variable domain reads DTGVSQNPRHKITKRGQNVTFRCDPISEHNRLYWYRQTLGQGPEFLTYFQNEAQLEKSRLLSDRFSAERPKGSFSTLEIQRTEQGDSAMYLCASSSMGYEQYFGPGTRLTVT.

The V gene is TRBV29-1, the J gene TRBJ2-7; no firm D call. CDR3 length equals 14 residues. Looked up from germline, CDR1 is SQVTM and CDR2 is ANQGSEA. Trimming cost V 5 bases and J 5 bases, with 19 bases left between them. The CDR3 DNA reads TGCAGCGTTCAACGCGGTAACCGTGCGAACGAGCAGTACTTC. Amino acid sequence: CSVQRGNRANEQYF.

The table lists this clonotype with a count of one. The J gene is TRBJ2-7, the V gene TRBV10-3; possible D gene TRBD2, 7 bases. The V end was cut by 7 bases, the J end by 2 bases, with 15 bases between. The CDR3 has 14 residues. Germline lookup yields CDR1 ENHRY and CDR2 SYGVKD. The CDR3 loop reads CAITRGGGAYEQYF. The CDR3 region has the DNA TGTGCCATCACGAGGGGGGGAGGGGCCTACGAGCAGTACTTC.

The rearrangement uses TRBV10-3 and TRBJ1-2, with D maybe TRBD1 (6 bases). CDR3 length: 15 amino acids. Germline values: CDR1 ENHRY, CDR2 SYGVKD. The V end was cut by 2 bases, the J end by 8 bases, with 18 bases between. Here the CDR3 DNA reads TGTGCCATCAGTGAGCTGTCGGGACAATCATCCGGCTACACCTTC. Translated, it gives CAISELSGQSSGYTF.

This clonotype was seen many times. The chain recombines TRBV14 with TRBJ1-4; D may be TRBD1 (5 bases). Trimming stripped 4 bases from V and 6 bases from J, with 21 bases between. Germline lookup yields CDR1 SGHDN and CDR2 FVKESK. The CDR3 contains 17 residues. The CDR3 protein is CASSRPLQFGGDEKLFF. The CDR3 nucleotides are TGTGCCAGCAGCCGGCCCCTGCAGTTCGGAGGGGATGAAAAACTGTTTTTT.

The chain has TRBV15 and TRBJ2-7, with D tentatively TRBD1 (5 bases). Germline assignment: CDR1 LNHNV and CDR2 YYDKDF (reference sequence). The CDR3 extends over 16 amino acids. The germline V and J ends were trimmed by 1 base and 1 base, with 14 bases remaining between them. For the CDR3, the DNA is TGTGCCACCAGCAGAGGGTGGGGCCCTACGTCCTACGAGCAGTACTTC. Its translation is CATSRGWGPTSYEQYF.

This chain connects TRBV30 to TRBJ1-2, with D perhaps TRBD1 (5 bases). Germline V gives CDR1 GTSNPN, CDR2 SVGIG (reference sequence). Trimming pared 0 bases from V and 7 bases from J, leaving 18 bases between. This CDR3 spans 15 amino acids. CDR3 region: CAWSVLGEVSSGYTF. The CDR3, as DNA: TGTGCCTGGAGTGTACTAGGGGAAGTCTCAAGTGGCTACACCTTC.

Points on this clonotype: A much larger clonotype is one base distant, so this may be a read error. V usage is TRBV7-9 and J usage is TRBJ1-2; tentatively, D is TRBD1 (6 bases). The V end was cut by 4 bases, the J end by 7 bases, with 22 bases between. Per germline, CDR1 SEHNR and CDR2 FQNEAQ (reference sequence). This CDR3 is 16 amino acids long. Here the CDR3 reads CASSSATGALIVGYTF. Here the CDR3 DNA reads TGTGCCAGCAGCTCCGCCACGGGGGCCCTTATTGTTGGCTACACCTTC.

The rearrangement joins TRBV12-3 or TRBV12-4 to TRBJ1-1; the match to TRBD1 covers 9 bases. J was trimmed by 8 bases and V by 5 bases; bases with no gene match: 6. The CDR3 extends over 13 amino acids. CDR3 loop: CASSRGTGKEAFF. In DNA, the CDR3 is TGTGCCAGCAGTCGAGGGACAGGGAAGGAAGCTTTCTTT.

The chain combines TRBV20-1 with TRBJ2-3; tentatively, D is TRBD2 (5 bases). The germline V gene encodes CDR1 DFQATT and CDR2 SNEGSKA (reference sequence). With 1 base removed from V and 4 bases from J, the gap between germline ends came to 9 bases. The CDR3 extends over 13 amino acids. The DNA for the CDR3 is TGCAGTGCTAGAGGTCAGCGGCCAGATACGCAGTATTTT. Translation: CSARGQRPDTQYF.

The chain is built from TRBV20-1 and TRBJ2-1; D call uncertain. Germline loops: CDR1 DFQATT, CDR2 SNEGSKA (reference sequence). This CDR3 is 11 amino acids long. V lost 5 bases and J 7 bases, leaving 9 bases between the germline ends. CDR3 in amino acids: CSALRGNEQFF. DNA for the CDR3: TGCAGTGCTTTACGTGGGAATGAGCAGTTCTTC.

The genes are TRBV20-1 and TRBJ2-7, with TRBD2 matching 11 bases. Germline assignment: CDR1 DFQATT and CDR2 SNEGSKA (reference sequence). This CDR3 region has 13 residues. Trimming took 2 bases from V and 5 from J; bases not matched to a gene: 2. CDR3 region: CSARRLAGNEQYF. The CDR3, as DNA: TGCAGTGCTAGAAGACTAGCGGGAAACGAGCAGTACTTC.

This clonotype was recorded once. The V call is TRBV7-2, the J call TRBJ1-2, with D tentatively TRBD1 (5 bases). Germline V lookup: CDR1 SGHTA, CDR2 FQGNSA. The V end lost 3 bases, the J end lost 1 base, and 18 bases lay between the germline ends. The CDR3 extends over 17 amino acids. CDR3 in amino acids: CASSFGHRLSFNYGYTF. The CDR3 DNA reads as TGTGCCAGCAGCTTTGGACATAGACTCTCTTTTAACTATGGCTACACCTTC.

The chain combines TRBV6-4 with TRBJ2-1; D perhaps matches TRBD2 (5 bases). This CDR3 spans 15 amino acids. Trimming pared 0 bases from V and 12 bases from J, leaving 18 bases between. Germline CDR1 reads MRHNA; CDR2 reads SNTAGT. The chain's CDR3 is CASSDSGEGTDTQFF. CDR3 nucleotide sequence: TGTGCCAGCAGTGACTCCGGAGAGGGCACAGATACGCAGTTCTTC.

V usage is TRBV14 and J usage is TRBJ2-7; no clear D gene. The CDR3 totals 14 residues. CDR1 SGHDN and CDR2 FVKESK come from the germline V gene. Trimming took off 1 base at V and 2 bases at J, with 9 bases between the two ends. This CDR3 reads CASSQGARTYEQYF. In DNA, the CDR3 is TGTGCCAGCAGCCAAGGGGCCAGGACCTACGAGCAGTACTTC.

V is TRBV20-1 and J is TRBJ2-3; 13 nucleotides align to TRBD2. The ends lost 5 bases at V and 5 bases at J; junction bases unmatched: 7. This CDR3 is 15 amino acids long. Germline lookup yields CDR1 DFQATT and CDR2 SNEGSKA (reference sequence). The CDR3 sequence is CSAETSGRAGDTQYF. CDR3 in DNA: TGCAGTGCTGAAACTAGCGGGAGGGCGGGAGATACGCAGTATTTT.

The chain has TRBV20-1 and TRBJ1-1; tentatively, D is TRBD1 (6 bases). V was cut by 2 bases and J by 1 base, with 11 bases left in between. There are 14 residues in the CDR3. The germline V gene encodes CDR1 DFQATT and CDR2 SNEGSKA (reference sequence). As DNA, the CDR3 is TGCAGTGCTAGAAGGGGGGGGCAGAACACTGAAGCTTTCTTT. Its protein is CSARRGGQNTEAFF.